Shown below are 20 T cell receptor beta chains from a single sample sequenced in a study of control samples from healthy donors and cancer patients. The assay was immunoSEQ multiplex PCR, and TCRdb's table has in-frame clones only and misses some. The table shows 110,000 or so clones, with around nine tenths occurring only once. Specimen: blood. These receptors all come from a man between 25 and 39 years old in good health.

This clone has just one count. The chain carries TRBV4-1 and TRBJ1-4; no clear D. The V gene lost 0 bases and the J gene lost 0 bases, with 5 bases spanning the gap. The germline gives CDR1 MGHRA, CDR2 YSYEKL. The CDR3 covers 15 residues. The CDR3 protein is CASSQDTATNEKLFF. CDR3 nucleotide sequence: TGCGCCAGCAGCCAAGATACGGCAACTAATGAAAAACTGTTTTTT.

V is TRBV19 and J is TRBJ2-5, with a tentative D call TRBD2 (5 bases). The CDR3 has 13 residues. CDR1 is LNHDA, CDR2 SQIVND, per germline (reference sequence). V dropped 1 base and J dropped 5 bases, with 8 bases sitting between them. Here the CDR3 reads CASSIVRGETQYF. For the CDR3, the DNA is TGTGCCAGTAGTATAGTTCGCGGGGAGACCCAGTACTTC.

This clone was observed a single time. The chain links TRBV7-8 to TRBJ2-1; a possible D gene is TRBD1 (5 bases). Between the trimmed V and J ends, which lost 1 base and 5 bases, there was a span of 12 bases. Looked up from germline, CDR1 is SGHVS and CDR2 is FQNEAQ. The length of the CDR3 is 15 residues. CDR3 region: CASSLETGNHNEQFF. The CDR3 bases are TGTGCCAGCAGCTTAGAAACAGGTAACCACAATGAGCAGTTCTTC.

The V call is TRBV18, the J call TRBJ1-3; 7 bases align to TRBD1. This CDR3 comprises 13 residues. After removal of 6 bases from V and 2 bases from J, the junction contained 1 base not matched to a gene. Germline V gene lookup returns CDR1 KGHSH and CDR2 LQKENI. The CDR3 DNA reads TGTGCCAGCTCGGGACAGACTGGAAACACCATATATTTT. Encoded protein: CASSGQTGNTIYF.

This clone was counted a single time. This chain uses TRBV2 with TRBJ1-5, with D unresolved. V was trimmed by 5 bases and J by 7 bases, leaving 12 bases between them. The CDR3 runs 13 residues. Germline assignment: CDR1 SNHLY and CDR2 FYNNEI. CDR3 sequence reads: CASSYSFVQPQHF. The CDR3 region has the DNA TGTGCCAGCAGTTATTCCTTCGTCCAGCCCCAGCATTTT. Full variable domain (remainder filled in from reference TRBV2 and TRBJ1-5): EPEVTQTPSHQVTQMGQEVILRCVPISNHLYFYWYRQILGQKVEFLVSFYNNEISEKSEIFDDQFSVERPDGSNFTLKIRSTKLEDSAMYFCASSYSFVQPQHFGDGTRLSIL.

The V and J genes are TRBV30 and TRBJ1-5; 9 bases agree with TRBD1. CDR3 length: 14 amino acids. After removal of 2 bases from V and 6 bases from J, the junction contained 5 bases not matched to a gene. CDR1 and CDR2 (germline): GTSNPN, SVGIG (reference sequence). The CDR3 coding sequence is TGTGCCTGGAGTTCTACAGGGGGCGGTCAGCCCCAGCATTTT. It translates to CAWSSTGGGQPQHF.

The chain is built from TRBV7-9 and TRBJ2-3; TRBD1 aligns across 7 bases. After removal of 5 bases from V and 7 bases from J, the junction contained 9 bases not matched to a gene. The CDR3 runs to 14 residues. Germline V gives CDR1 SEHNR, CDR2 FQNEAQ (reference sequence). DNA for the CDR3: TGTGCCAGCAGCCGACAGGGAATGGGGAATACGCAGTATTTT. This encodes CASSRQGMGNTQYF. Full variable domain (missing parts from reference TRBV7-9 and TRBJ2-3): DTGVSQNPRHKITKRGQNVTFRCDPISEHNRLYWYRQTLGQGPEFLTYFQNEAQLEKSRLLSDRFSAERPKGSFSTLEIQRTEQGDSAMYLCASSRQGMGNTQYFGPGTRLTVL.

The chain employs TRBV29-1 and TRBJ1-1; weak D call: TRBD1 (6 bases). The CDR3 runs to 13 residues. Germline lookup yields CDR1 SQVTM and CDR2 ANQGSEA. The V and J ends lost 6 bases and 3 bases respectively, with 14 bases between them. CDR3 sequence reads: CSVTGQLYTEAFF. CDR3 nucleotide sequence: TGCAGCGTCACTGGACAGTTATACACTGAAGCTTTCTTT.

This clone was counted a single time. The genes are TRBV5-1 and TRBJ2-5; 9 nucleotides line up with TRBD2. This CDR3 is 15 amino acids long. Germline CDR1 reads SGHRS; CDR2 reads YFSETQ. V lost 2 bases and J lost 3; bases outside the gene matches: 5. The CDR3 loop is CASSFAGGPKETQYF. DNA of the CDR3: TGCGCCAGCAGCTTTGCGGGGGGGCCCAAAGAGACCCAGTACTTC.

The CDR3: CASSLLPTGQEQYF. The CDR3 nucleotides read TGTGCCAGTAGTCTCCTCCCGACAGGCCAAGAGCAGTACTTC. V is TRBV19 and J is TRBJ2-7; maybe TRBD1 (6 bases). V dropped 5 bases and J dropped 7 bases, with 18 bases sitting between them. The germline V gene encodes CDR1 LNHDA and CDR2 SQIVND (reference sequence). The CDR3 is 14 residues long.

The chain couples TRBV7-6 to TRBJ2-7; 10 positions agree with TRBD2. Unmatched junction bases numbered 17, after V lost 3 bases and J lost 0 bases. The germline gives CDR1 SGHVS, CDR2 FNYEAQ. This CDR3 contains 20 residues. CDR3 DNA: TGTGCCAGCAGCTTGTACTCTCCGACTAGCGGGTTAGGCCGCTCCTACGAGCAGTACTTC. Translation gives CASSLYSPTSGLGRSYEQYF. Supplemented by reference TRBV7-6 and TRBJ2-7, the full variable domain reads GAGVSQSPRYKVTKRGQDVALRCDPISGHVSLYWYRQALGQGPEFLTYFNYEAQQDKSGLPNDRFSAERPEGSISTLTIQRTEQRDSAMYRCASSLYSPTSGLGRSYEQYFGPGTRLTVT.

The chain has TRBV9 and TRBJ2-1; possible D gene TRBD1, 6 bases. The CDR3 extends over 16 amino acids. With 4 bases removed from V and 4 bases from J, the gap between germline ends came to 18 bases. The germline gives CDR1 SGDLS, CDR2 YYNGEE. The CDR3 DNA reads TGTGCCAGCAGCTTTGGACAGATCCTTTCGTACAATGAGCAGTTCTTC. It is translated as CASSFGQILSYNEQFF.

J is TRBJ1-2 and V is TRBV7-9; D may be TRBD1 (5 bases). Germline lookup yields CDR1 SEHNR and CDR2 FQNEAQ (reference sequence). The CDR3 runs to 11 residues. Trimming shortened V by 10 bases and J by 4 bases, and 10 bases separated the two germline ends. CDR3 amino acids: CAIVTAYGYTF. The DNA for the CDR3 is TGTGCCATCGTGACAGCCTATGGCTACACCTTC. The full variable domain, its missing parts supplied by reference TRBV7-9 and TRBJ1-2, is DTGVSQNPRHKITKRGQNVTFRCDPISEHNRLYWYRQTLGQGPEFLTYFQNEAQLEKSRLLSDRFSAERPKGSFSTLEIQRTEQGDSAMYLCAIVTAYGYTFGSGTRLTVV.

The genes are TRBV6-5 and TRBJ2-4; 8 nucleotides align to TRBD2. Germline lookup yields CDR1 MNHEY and CDR2 SVGAGI. Losses at the gene ends were 11 bases for V and 1 base for J; bases not matched to a gene: 7. CDR3 length: 14 amino acids. CDR3 amino acids: CASREGSAKNIQYF. For the CDR3, the DNA is TGTGCCTCCCGGGAGGGCAGCGCCAAAAACATTCAGTACTTC.

Here the CDR3 reads CSVGDPGEKLFF. CDR3 in DNA: TGCAGCGTTGGGGATCCGGGGGAAAAACTGTTTTTT. This rearrangement joins TRBV29-1 to TRBJ1-4; D not resolved. This CDR3 spans 12 amino acids. Between the trimmed V and J ends, which lost 4 bases and 8 bases, there was a span of 11 bases. Germline V lookup: CDR1 SQVTM, CDR2 ANQGSEA.

CDR3 loop: CATSDWKTDQPQHF. The DNA of the CDR3 is TGTGCCACCAGTGATTGGAAGACCGATCAGCCCCAGCATTTT. V is TRBV24-1 and J is TRBJ1-5; D uncertain. CDR1 KGHDR and CDR2 SFDVKD come from the germline V gene. The CDR3 totals 14 residues. Trimming removed 2 bases at V and 5 bases at J, with 9 bases between.

The chain employs TRBV4-1 and TRBJ1-1; tentative D call: TRBD1 (5 bases). Germline loops: CDR1 MGHRA, CDR2 YSYEKL. Trimming removed 6 bases from V and 4 bases from J, with 12 bases in between. The CDR3 consists of 13 residues. Here the CDR3 DNA reads TGCGCCAGCAGTATTGACGGGGGCACTGAAGCTTTCTTT. Its translation: CASSIDGGTEAFF.

This chain uses TRBV24-1 with TRBJ2-1; the match to TRBD2 covers 10 bases. This CDR3 contains 15 residues. CDR1 KGHDR and CDR2 SFDVKD come from the germline V gene. The V and J ends lost 3 bases and 7 bases, in that order; junction bases with no gene match: 5. The CDR3 sequence is CATSDQRGGQNEQFF. DNA for the CDR3: TGTGCCACCAGTGATCAGCGGGGGGGCCAGAATGAGCAGTTCTTC.

The CDR3 nucleotides read TGCGCCAGCATCTCCGGACGGTCGAATGAGCAGTTCTTC. Encoded protein: CASISGRSNEQFF. The chain is built from TRBV10-2 and TRBJ2-1; D gene unclear. CDR1 is WSHSY, CDR2 SAAADI, per germline. The CDR3 extends over 13 amino acids. Deletions cut 7 bases from V and 7 bases from J, with 14 bases between.

This clone was observed a single time. This rearrangement joins TRBV2 to TRBJ1-3, with 7 bases aligning to TRBD1. Germline values: CDR1 SNHLY, CDR2 FYNNEI. The V segment lost 2 bases and the J segment 2 bases; nucleotides outside the gene matches: 6. This CDR3 contains 16 residues. As DNA, the CDR3 is TGTGCCAGCAGTGAACATGTCACAGGGGCTGGAAACACCATATATTTT. Its translation: CASSEHVTGAGNTIYF.